The clone carrying this TCR beta chain was counted between two and nine times. TCRbeta library preparation incorporated unique molecular identifiers. Using its own MiXCR run on the PCR reads, TCRdb lists one record per CDR3 protein. The sample has around 370,000 distinct CDR3 sequences, approximately 10% seen once. This sample is drawn from a study of T-cell reconstitution after alpha-beta-depleted transplantation in children. Trimming removed 0 bases at V and 0 bases at J, with 14 bases between. This CDR3 is 16 amino acids long. Germline loops: CDR1 SQVTM, CDR2 ANQGSEA. Sequenced here: PBMCs from the stem cell graft donor, sampled from the stem cell graft. The TCR originated in a human donor who donated a stem cell graft to a child with acute lymphoblastic leukemia. The V gene is TRBV29-1, the J gene TRBJ1-2; D is undetermined. CDR3 residues: CSVEDVRVRSNYGYTF. CDR3 DNA: TGCAGCGTTGAAGATGTACGCGTCCGATCTAACTATGGCTACACCTTC.